The rows below give T cell receptor beta chains drawn from one sample of a study of Ad26.COV2.S vaccination and SARS-CoV-2 variants. TCRdb keeps only in-frame clones here, not all; method: immunoSEQ multiplex PCR. The data show 440,000 or so clones, about nine tenths seen once. The sequencing here drew on peripheral blood, taken in a trial of Ad26.COV2.S vaccine versus placebo. Receptors originate from a person between 18 and 65 years old who received the Ad26.COV2.S COVID-19 vaccine or a placebo. CDR3s include the opening cysteine and the closing phenylalanine or tryptophan. A D gene is named only where the DNA matches it firmly. For some rows the clone size is stated as once, few or many, or as a class when expanded; others skip it.

clone size	D gene	V gene	J gene	CDR3 DNA	CDR3 protein
-	TRBD1	TRBV25-1	TRBJ1-1	TGTGCCAGCAGTGAATATACAGGGGGCGTCGCTGAAGCTTTCTTT	CASSEYTGGVAEAFF
-	TRBD2	TRBV19	TRBJ2-5	TGTGCCAGTAGTATGGGGACTAGCGGGAGGGAGACCCAGTACTTC	CASSMGTSGRETQYF
-	TRBD1	TRBV12-3/TRBV12-4	TRBJ1-1	TGTGCCAGCAAAAGAACAGGGGGGACTGAAGCTTTCTTT	CASKRTGGTEAFF
-	TRBD1	TRBV28	TRBJ1-2	TGTGCCAGCAGTTTACGCCGGGACAGGAACTATGGCTACACCTTC	CASSLRRDRNYGYTF
-	TRBD2	TRBV11-2	TRBJ2-3	TGTGCCAGCAGCCCTAGTCGGCGGGGGGGCACAGATACGCAGTATTTT	CASSPSRRGGTDTQYF
-	-	TRBV5-1	TRBJ2-3	TGCGCCAGCAGCTCTGGGGAACTACTTAGCACAGATACGCAGTATTTT	CASSSGELLSTDTQYF
-	TRBD1	TRBV5-4	TRBJ2-7	TGTGCCAGCAGCTTGGGTGGACAGGGGGCTCATGAGCAGTACTTC	CASSLGGQGAHEQYF
-	TRBD1	TRBV30	TRBJ1-2	TGTGCTTTGGACCCGGGACAGGGGGCGTTTGGTGGCTACACCTTC	CALDPGQGAFGGYTF
-	-	TRBV19	TRBJ2-3	TGTGCCAGTAAAGTAGGACCTAGCACAGATACGCAGTATTTT	CASKVGPSTDTQYF
-	-	TRBV6-5	TRBJ1-5	TGTGCCAGCAGCGACCGGGGACTAGGAGGTCAGCCCCAGCATTTT	CASSDRGLGGQPQHF
-	-	TRBV6-2/TRBV6-3	TRBJ2-5	TGTGCCAGCAGTTACCGCGGGGCCGCAGAGACCCAGTACTTC	CASSYRGAAETQYF
-	-	TRBV13	TRBJ1-3	TGTGCCAGCAGCCCAAGGACGACAAACAGGATCTCTGGAAACACCATATATTTT	CASSPRTTNRISGNTIYF
few	-	TRBV4-3	TRBJ2-7	TGCGCCAGCAGCCAAGATCGGACATACGAGCAGTACTTC	CASSQDRTYEQYF
-	-	TRBV28	TRBJ2-2	TGTGCCAGCAGTTTGGCCCAGGGGTACACCGGGGAGCTGTTTTTT	CASSLAQGYTGELFF
-	-	TRBV15	TRBJ2-5	TGTGCCACCAGCGTGAGCCTTACGGGGGAGACCCAGTACTTC	CATSVSLTGETQYF
-	-	TRBV7-6	TRBJ1-6	TGTGCCAGCAGCTTAGCACCGGGTGGAGACTATAATTCACCCCTCCACTTT	CASSLAPGGDYNSPLHF